This T cell receptor (beta chain) was recovered during a study of regulatory T cells in long-lasting Graves disease. Researchers made TCR beta libraries by using iRepertoire HTBI primers and running Arm-PCR on CDR3 regions. TCRdb redid the calling of the multiplex PCR reads with MiXCR, one entry per CDR3 protein. The sample records about 540,000 distinct CDR3 sequences, about 14% being singletons. This clonotype was recorded at least ten times. As yet, its antigen is unknown. Germline V lookup: CDR1 KGHSH, CDR2 LQKENI. This CDR3 comprises 14 residues. V dropped 4 bases and J dropped 5 bases, with 12 bases sitting between them. Study observations and caveats: Newly diagnosed Graves' patients had higher TCR diversity than persistent ones. Thyroid tissue went unexamined; only peripheral blood was analyzed.

As for time point: newly diagnosed GD, antithyroid drugs for less than 3 months. The TCR library was prepared using RNA isolated from PBMCs. It was an endocrinology department in Xi'an, China, that provided the patients. This same sample was also taken into another study, of T cells in Graves' hyperthyroidism and ophthalmopathy. That source adds: Not enrolled were patients with uncontrolled infection, other autoimmune disease, pregnancy or lactation.

The receptor comes from a man aged 25-45 years with Graves disease. The gene calls are TRBV18 and TRBJ2-1; D gene unclear. Sequenced material: peripheral blood mononuclear cells (PBMCs), taken at new diagnosis, from a patient treated with antithyroid drugs. The CDR3 region is CASSHLDGDNEQFF. In DNA form, the CDR3 reads TGTGCCAGCTCACACTTGGACGGTGACAATGAGCAGTTCTTC.